This entry is about one T cell receptor beta chain. This sample is part of a study of blood T cell repertoires in COVID-19. Study in general: T cells, B-cell-depleted T cells, or PBMCs supplied cDNA or gDNA.

Clones were sequenced by immunoSEQ multiplex PCR, and TCRdb holds only the in-frame ones, with some missing. The sample comprises approximately 250,000 clones, around 80% of which are singletons, and around 1.5% rests with the top ten. The CDR3 is made up of 16 amino acids. Germline CDR1 is SGHTS and CDR2 is YDEGEE. The ends were cut back, 4 bases at V and 6 bases at J, with 19 bases in the middle. Sample: peripheral blood. The sequence derives from a woman between 40 and 50 years old who had recovered from COVID-19. This rearrangement joins TRBV5-8 to TRBJ1-4; tentatively, D is TRBD1 (6 bases). In DNA form, the CDR3 reads TGTGCCAGCAGCCGCAACTCGGGGGGCTGGGATGAAAAACTGTTTTTT. It is translated as CASSRNSGGWDEKLFF.